This entry lists 2 T cell receptor beta chains sequenced from one sample in a study of blood T cell repertoires in COVID-19. Here immunoSEQ multiplex PCR was the method, and the copy in TCRdb shows in-frame clones only, minus some. In the table there are 170,000 or so clones, approximately 87% of which are singletons. Sequencing was performed on peripheral blood. The source is a woman aged 18-29 years who had recovered from COVID-19.

Comment on this clone: The sample has other DNA sequences that encode this CDR3 too. The chain combines TRBV7-9 with TRBJ1-3, with TRBD1 as a possible D gene (5 bases). Between the trimmed V and J ends, which lost 6 bases and 0 bases, there was a span of 9 bases. Germline V gene sequence: CDR1 SEHNR, CDR2 FQNEAQ (reference sequence). The CDR3 has 14 amino acids. CDR3 DNA sequence: TGTGCCAGCAGGCAAGGGGCCTCTGGAAACACCATATATTTT. As protein: CASRQGASGNTIYF.

This CDR3 is CASSLEGTGYGYTF. CDR3 coding DNA: TGCGCCAGCAGCTTGGAAGGGACAGGGTACGGCTACACCTTC. The chain employs TRBV5-1 and TRBJ1-2; 9 nucleotides line up with TRBD1. The CDR3 covers 14 residues. Looked up from germline, CDR1 is SGHRS and CDR2 is YFSETQ. V was clipped by 0 bases and J by 8 bases; unmatched bases: 5.